The present T cell receptor beta chain was sequenced within a study of T cells expressing NK-cell markers. Looking at the study overall: Sorted CD3+CD56+NKG2C+, CD3+CD56+NKG2C- and CD3+CD56-NKG2C+ T cells provided the TCR beta repertoires. Whole-study findings and limits: It was still unclear whether expanded NKG2C+ T cell clones were HCMV specific.

The V gene's germline CDR1 is LGHDT and CDR2 YNNKEL (reference sequence). This CDR3 spans 16 amino acids. With regard to this clonotype: No antigen is known for it.

Reanalyzing the 5' RACE reads, TCRdb keeps one entry per CDR3 protein, without DNA. The sample table includes about 460,000 distinct CDR3 sequences. The rearrangement joins TRBV3-1 to TRBJ2-1; TCRdb indicates TRBD1, and absent DNA this call remains unverified. This TCR came from a woman aged 50 to 60 in good health. Sequencing was performed on blood T cells: a sorted CD56 or NKG2C T cell subset, CD4+ or CD8+ T cells, or bulk PBMC T cells (not recorded which). The CDR3: CASSLDRDRASNEQFF.